Following are 8 T cell receptor beta chains from one sample sequenced in a study of blood T cells in healthy people across ages. It was with a sample-barcoded 5' primer and a J-beta primer mix that a second PCR of about 7 to 12 cycles was run. TCRdb called the 5' RACE reads again in MiXCR, with one record for every CDR3 protein. The data contain 750,000 or so distinct CDR3 sequences, around 25% of them singletons. The sample was also reused in another study, on T cells of mothers and their children.

Sequencing was carried out using blood. Receptors were obtained from a boy aged 5-17 years in good health.

The chain uses TRBV10-3 and TRBJ2-3; possible D gene TRBD2, 7 bases. Germline values: CDR1 ENHRY, CDR2 SYGVKD. Trimming shortened V by 6 bases and J by 5 bases, and 21 bases separated the two germline ends. This CDR3 contains 16 residues. The CDR3 reads CAISEGEGGARDTQYF. In nucleotides, the CDR3 is TGTGCCATCAGCGAAGGGGAGGGGGGGGCGCGAGATACGCAGTATTTT.

The chain employs TRBV5-1 and TRBJ2-7; 7 bases align to TRBD1. Germline trimming cut 7 bases from V and 4 bases from J; bases unmatched to any gene: 5. CDR3 length equals 12 residues. From germline, CDR1 is SGHRS and CDR2 YFSETQ. Here the CDR3 reads CASGTEGYEQYF. The CDR3 coding sequence is TGCGCCAGCGGGACAGAAGGATACGAGCAGTACTTC.

This clonotype came up a few times. CDR3 residues: CASSPWAGAPNEKLFF. CDR3 nucleotide sequence: TGTGCCAGCAGCCCCTGGGCAGGGGCTCCTAATGAAAAACTGTTTTTT. This rearrangement joins TRBV7-2 to TRBJ1-4; the D gene is possibly TRBD1 (6 bases). Germline V gene sequence: CDR1 SGHTA, CDR2 FQGNSA. The CDR3 has 16 residues. V was pared by 5 bases and J by 3 bases, with 16 bases between.

J is TRBJ2-7 and V is TRBV7-6; 7 bases align to TRBD1. V lost 1 base, J lost 6 bases, and 3 bases stayed unmatched. CDR1 and CDR2 (germline): SGHVS, FNYEAQ. The CDR3 contains 13 residues. The CDR3 spells CASSLEGQSEQYF. The CDR3, as DNA: TGTGCCAGCAGCTTAGAGGGACAGAGCGAGCAGTACTTC. The variable domain in full, completed from reference TRBV7-6 and TRBJ2-7, reads GAGVSQSPRYKVTKRGQDVALRCDPISGHVSLYWYRQALGQGPEFLTYFNYEAQQDKSGLPNDRFSAERPEGSISTLTIQRTEQRDSAMYRCASSLEGQSEQYFGPGTRLTVT.

This clonotype was observed a handful of times. The chain recombines TRBV10-3 with TRBJ2-5; a weak D match, TRBD2 (5 bases). The CDR3 totals 14 residues. Germline CDR1 ENHRY, CDR2 SYGVKD. Trimming removed 6 bases at V and 5 bases at J, with 16 bases between. The CDR3 DNA is TGTGCCATCAGCGGAGGTCTTGCCGGGGAGACCCAGTACTTC. It specifies CAISGGLAGETQYF.

The CDR3 DNA is TGTGCCAGCAGTGGGACAACGAACACCGGGGAGCTGTTTTTT. Translating gives CASSGTTNTGELFF. The chain carries TRBV12-3 or TRBV12-4 and TRBJ2-2, with D possibly TRBD1 on 6 matching bases. The length of the CDR3 is 14 residues. The V and J ends lost 5 bases and 0 bases respectively, with 7 bases between them.

CDR3 bases: TGCGCCAGCAGCCAAGATCGTGGGAGGCAGACCCAGTACTTC. Translated, it gives CASSQDRGRQTQYF. The V gene is TRBV4-3, the J gene TRBJ2-5, with TRBD2 as a possible D gene (6 bases). The CDR3 spans 14 residues. V gave up 0 bases and J gave up 6 bases, with 11 bases separating them. Per the germline V gene, CDR1 is LGHNA and CDR2 is YSLEER.

V usage is TRBV2 and J usage is TRBJ2-5; D may be TRBD1 (5 bases). The J call may be wrong; the DNA end is better matched by TRBJ2-7. This CDR3 has 12 amino acids. The germline V gene encodes CDR1 SNHLY and CDR2 FYNNEI. The DNA for the CDR3 is TGTGCCAGCAGAGAGGACAACTACGAGCAGTACTTC. This codes for CASREDNYEQYF.